This T cell receptor beta chain was sequenced during a study of metastatic and nonmetastatic thyroid tumors (dated by TCRdb to the early 2020s). Regarding the complete study: For patients with malignant and with benign thyroid disease, the researchers compared repertoires between peripheral blood samples and tumor or nodule tissue samples.

As for this clone: The clone's antigen remains unknown. No qualities accompany the bases; no much larger clone lies one base away.

Sequences KGHSH (CDR1) and LQKENI (CDR2) are obtained from the germline V gene. V and J lose 0 bases and 8 bases, and a span of 13 bases separates them. There are 14 amino acids in the CDR3, from cysteine to phenylalanine inclusive. The sequence is cut down to CDR3 DNA, 42 bases in frame from base 1. No patient had received any treatment before thyroid surgery. Using T-cell receptor beta sequencing, the researchers looked back retrospectively at clinical samples from patients, gathered between about 2012 and 2019. Points the paper makes about the study in general: In both blood and tumor samples, malignant tumors were reported to have significantly higher TCR beta diversity than benign nodules.

The library was built by means of PCR. TCRdb names Illumina HiSeq 4000 as the instrument used. The TCR beta-chain CDR3 region of each patient was profiled by high-throughput sequencing. The published analysis was carried out like this. The researchers built a classifier to tell apart papillary thyroid cancer patients with distant metastasis, based on CDR3 differences among clinicopathological groups. To measure repertoire diversity the researchers used the Shannon index, while the Morisita-Horn index served to gauge how similar the tumor and blood repertoires were. TCRdb trimmed the raw reads at Q25, called clones with MiXCR and kept productive beta chains. The V and J calls were determined by TCRdb, not by the authors. The sample table contains fewer than 12,000 clones; only one count was recorded for approximately 30% of them. About 10% of the sample comes from the top ten.

Sequenced sample: tumor tissue. This clonotype was obtained from a male donor with papillary thyroid cancer or a benign thyroid nodule (not recorded which). Some clones in this sample may be carry-over from other donors' samples. This chain joins TRBV18 to TRBJ1-2; TRBD1 is a possible D gene, resting on 6 matching bases. The CDR3 reads as follows: CASSPPGHIFGYTF. The nucleotide sequence is given as TGTGCCAGCTCACCACCGGGACACATCTTCGGCTACACCTTC.